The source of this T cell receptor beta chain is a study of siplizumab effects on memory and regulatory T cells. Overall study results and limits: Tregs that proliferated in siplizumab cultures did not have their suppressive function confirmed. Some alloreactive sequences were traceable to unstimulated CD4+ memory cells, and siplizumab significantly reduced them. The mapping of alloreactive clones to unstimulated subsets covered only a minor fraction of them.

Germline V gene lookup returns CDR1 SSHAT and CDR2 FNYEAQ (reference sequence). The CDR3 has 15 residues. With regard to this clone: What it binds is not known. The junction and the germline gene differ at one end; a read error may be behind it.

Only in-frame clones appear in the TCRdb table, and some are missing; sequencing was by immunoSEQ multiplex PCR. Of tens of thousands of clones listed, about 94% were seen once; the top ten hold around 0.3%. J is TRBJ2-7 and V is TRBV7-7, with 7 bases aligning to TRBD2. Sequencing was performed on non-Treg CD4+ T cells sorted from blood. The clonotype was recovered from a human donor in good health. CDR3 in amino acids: CASSLGSIGLEKQYF. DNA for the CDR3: TGTGCTAGCAGCTTAGGTTCAATAGGACTAGAAAAGCAGTACTTC.